This T cell receptor (beta chain) stems from a study of metastatic and nonmetastatic thyroid tumors. For the study at large: Repertoires of blood and of tissue (tumor or nodule) from malignant and benign thyroid patients were compared.

Germline CDR1 is DFQATT and CDR2 is SNEGSKA (reference sequence). This CDR3 is built from 14 residues. V lost 2 bases and J lost 4; bases outside the gene matches: 3. TCRdb reanalyzed the PCR reads with MiXCR. Among 85,000 to 100,000 clones listed, approximately 11% were seen once. In this sample, this clone turned up many times. Its antigen remains unidentified. General study points: Significantly higher TCR beta diversity was reportedly seen in malignant thyroid tumors than benign nodules, in blood and tumor.

The entire patient cohort was treatment-naive prior to thyroid surgery. V usage is TRBV20-1 and J usage is TRBJ2-3; 10 bases fit TRBD2. The sequenced sample consisted of blood. This TCR came from a female donor with papillary thyroid cancer or a benign thyroid nodule (not recorded which). Some clones in this sample may be carry-over from other donors' samples. CDR3 loop: CSARPSGSSDTQYF. The CDR3 bases are TGCAGTGCTAGACCTAGCGGGAGTTCAGATACGCAGTATTTT.